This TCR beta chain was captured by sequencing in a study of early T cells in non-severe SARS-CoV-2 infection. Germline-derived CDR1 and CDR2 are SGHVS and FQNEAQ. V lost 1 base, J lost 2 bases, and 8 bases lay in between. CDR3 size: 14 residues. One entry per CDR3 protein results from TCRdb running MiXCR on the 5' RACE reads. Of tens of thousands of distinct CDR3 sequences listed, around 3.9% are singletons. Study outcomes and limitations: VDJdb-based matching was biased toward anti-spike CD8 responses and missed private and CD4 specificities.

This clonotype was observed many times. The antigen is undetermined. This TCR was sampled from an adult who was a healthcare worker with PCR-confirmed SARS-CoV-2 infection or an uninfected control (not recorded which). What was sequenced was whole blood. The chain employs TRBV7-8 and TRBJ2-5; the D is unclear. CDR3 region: CASSLGGQQETQYF. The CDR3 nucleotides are TGTGCCAGCAGCTTAGGTGGCCAACAAGAGACCCAGTACTTC.